One and the same sample provided the 15 T cell receptor beta chains below, sequenced in a study of identical twins. TCRdb processed the 5' RACE reads anew with MiXCR; each CDR3 protein has one entry. The sample has under 900,000 distinct CDR3 sequences, 10% to 15% seen once. The data were also submitted as part of a second study, on yellow fever vaccine responses in identical twins.

Sequenced material: PBMCs. Every receptor here comes from a woman aged 18 to 35 in good health.

This clonotype was detected many times. The CDR3 reads CASSGASRTGELFF. The CDR3 region has the DNA TGCGCCAGCAGCGGGGCTAGTCGGACCGGGGAGCTGTTTTTT. The rearrangement links TRBV5-1 to TRBJ2-2, with a tentative D call TRBD1 (5 bases). This CDR3 is built from 14 residues. V was shortened by 4 bases and J by 5 bases, with 12 bases between the two germline ends. CDR1 and CDR2 (germline): SGHRS, YFSETQ.

This clonotype was counted between two and nine times. J is TRBJ1-1 and V is TRBV20-1; unclear D gene. V was pared by 5 bases and J by 8 bases, with 18 bases between. Germline-derived CDR1 and CDR2 are DFQATT and SNEGSKA (reference sequence). The CDR3 has 13 amino acids. The DNA for the CDR3 is TGCAGTGCTCCTACTCATCTTGGGAAGGAAGCTTTCTTT. Its protein is CSAPTHLGKEAFF.

The gene calls are TRBV6-1 and TRBJ2-5; tentatively, D is TRBD1 (6 bases). Trimming stripped 6 bases from V and 0 bases from J, with 14 bases between. The CDR3 has 15 amino acids. Germline V lookup: CDR1 MNHNS, CDR2 SASEGT. CDR3 in DNA: TGTGCCAGCAGCTTAAACAGGGTCTACCAAGAGACCCAGTACTTC. Amino acid sequence: CASSLNRVYQETQYF.

This clonotype was detected many times. The chain has TRBV6-1 and TRBJ1-1, with a weak D call TRBD1 (6 bases). The CDR3 covers 14 residues. Between the trimmed V and J ends, which lost 6 bases and 1 base, there was a span of 12 bases. Germline CDR1 MNHNS, CDR2 SASEGT. The CDR3 DNA is TGTGCCAGCAGCTGGGGGCAGGCGAACACTGAAGCTTTCTTT. Its translation is CASSWGQANTEAFF.

This clonotype was detected only a few times. The chain is built from TRBV25-1 and TRBJ2-1; D assignment may be TRBD1 or TRBD2 (5 bases each). CDR1 is MGHDK, CDR2 SYGVNS, per germline. V lost 6 bases and J 4 bases, leaving 13 bases between the germline ends. This CDR3 has 14 residues. As DNA, the CDR3 is TGTGCCAGCAGCAGGAGTGGGGGTTACAATGAGCAGTTCTTC. Its protein is CASSRSGGYNEQFF.

The chain joins TRBV28 to TRBJ1-1, with 7 nucleotides matching TRBD1. The CDR3 covers 18 residues. CDR1 and CDR2 from the germline V gene are MDHEN and SYDVKM. With V trimmed by 0 bases and J by 4 bases, 14 bases remained unmatched. CDR3 protein: CASSLWTGLTGSGTEAFF. The CDR3 nucleotides are TGTGCCAGCAGTTTATGGACAGGGCTTACTGGTTCGGGCACTGAAGCTTTCTTT.

This rearrangement joins TRBV5-1 to TRBJ2-2; 9 bases match TRBD1. Looked up from germline, CDR1 is SGHRS and CDR2 is YFSETQ. The CDR3 has 15 amino acids. V lost 5 bases to trimming and J lost 4 bases; unmatched junction nucleotides: 6. CDR3: CASRRDRAFTGELFF. The CDR3 DNA reads TGCGCCAGCAGGAGGGACAGGGCGTTCACCGGGGAGCTGTTTTTT.

This clonotype showed up just a few times. The V and J genes are TRBV20-1 and TRBJ2-3; 7 bases are a match to TRBD1. V lost 6 bases and J lost 5; bases outside the gene matches: 8. Germline V CDR1 and CDR2: DFQATT, SNEGSKA (reference sequence). The CDR3 consists of 13 residues. The CDR3: CSAPQGLEDTQYF. For the CDR3, the DNA is TGCAGTGCGCCACAGGGGCTAGAAGATACGCAGTATTTT.

This chain links TRBV20-1 with TRBJ2-6; D perhaps matches TRBD2 (5 bases). Trimming pared 1 base from V and 3 bases from J, leaving 10 bases between. The CDR3 totals 15 residues. Germline CDR1 and CDR2: DFQATT and SNEGSKA (reference sequence). The CDR3 DNA reads TGCAGTGCTAGAGTCTCGGGGAGTGGGGCCAACGTCCTGACTTTC. Protein sequence: CSARVSGSGANVLTF.

This clonotype showed up just a few times. This chain uses TRBV3-1 with TRBJ2-5; D gene unclear. This CDR3 comprises 14 residues. Germline-derived CDR1 and CDR2 are LGHDT and YNNKEL (reference sequence). V was trimmed by 0 bases and J by 9 bases, leaving 14 bases between them. CDR3 protein: CASSQDLSSGPQYF. CDR3 coding DNA: TGTGCCAGCAGCCAAGATCTGTCTAGTGGGCCCCAGTACTTC.

This chain joins TRBV5-1 and TRBJ1-1; TRBD1 might be the D (5 bases). Trimming stripped 4 bases from V and 6 bases from J, with 7 bases between. Per the germline V gene, CDR1 is SGHRS and CDR2 is YFSETQ. CDR3 length equals 11 residues. CDR3 in DNA: TGCGCCAGCAGCGTGGGGCCTGAAGCTTTCTTT. It yields the protein CASSVGPEAFF.

This chain uses TRBV4-1 with TRBJ2-1, with 9 bases identical to TRBD1. The CDR3 consists of 18 residues. Trimming removed 7 bases from V and 1 base from J; junction bases left unmatched: 14. Germline V lookup: CDR1 MGHRA, CDR2 YSYEKL. CDR3 in DNA: TGCGCCAGCACTCCGGGACAGGGATCTTTTATATCCTACAATGAGCAGTTCTTC. The encoded protein is CASTPGQGSFISYNEQFF.

This clonotype was seen many times. V usage is TRBV24-1 and J usage is TRBJ2-5; 12 bases line up with TRBD2. Trimming at V came to 12 bases and at J to 4 bases, leaving 11 bases not matched to a gene. CDR1 and CDR2 (germline): KGHDR, SFDVKD. The CDR3 covers 15 residues. The CDR3 DNA is TGTGCCGTTGGAAGACTAGCGGGAGAGTTAGAGACCCAGTACTTC. It encodes CAVGRLAGELETQYF.

The chain carries TRBV4-2 and TRBJ2-1; D ambiguous. The CDR3 has 17 amino acids. V was clipped by 1 base and J by 10 bases, with 23 bases between them. Germline-derived CDR1 and CDR2 are LGHNA and YNFKEQ. For the CDR3, the DNA is TGTGCCAGCAGCCAAGTAGGCGGAACTCACAGCCCAACGGAGCAGTTCTTC. This gives the protein CASSQVGGTHSPTEQFF.

The genes are TRBV20-1 and TRBJ2-5, with TRBD2 as a possible D gene (6 bases). CDR3 length: 14 amino acids. The V gene lost 5 bases and the J gene lost 2 bases, with 15 bases spanning the gap. Looked up from germline, CDR1 is DFQATT and CDR2 is SNEGSKA (reference sequence). The DNA of the CDR3 is TGCAGTGCTTACCGGGACGGGGGACAAGAGACCCAGTACTTC. Translated: CSAYRDGGQETQYF.